This TCR beta chain was captured by sequencing in a study of human T cells and chemical hapten exposure. Across the study: Mostly female, the patients presented with alopecia areata, totalis or universalis.

TCRdb fed the RACE reads into MiXCR, producing one record per CDR3 protein. This sample yields 370,000 or so distinct CDR3 sequences, of which about 4.4% are seen a single time; 2% to 2.5% belongs to the top ten. Time point indicated: patch test 1, 2 weeks after DPC sensitization. Stated treatment: therapeutic diphenylcyclopropenone sensitization with weekly scalp DPC. The CDR3 totals 13 residues. CDR1 is MDHEN, CDR2 SYDVKM, per germline. Unmatched junction bases numbered 4, after V lost 3 bases and J lost 8 bases. Concerning this clonotype itself: Being one base from a much bigger clone, this may be a read error.

The material sequenced was whole blood, taken in connection with sensitization to the hapten diphenylcyclopropenone (DPC). This chain uses TRBV28 with TRBJ2-1; 7 nucleotides agree with TRBD1. This TCR was sampled from a woman aged 45-60 years with alopecia areata. Some clones in this sample may be carry-over from other donors' samples. The CDR3 loop is CASSFYRGDEQFF. Written as DNA, the CDR3 is TGTGCCAGCAGTTTTTACAGGGGCGATGAGCAGTTCTTC.